The 5 T cell receptor beta chains below come from one sample, sequenced in a study of blood T cell repertoires in COVID-19. TCRdb keeps only in-frame clones here, not all; method: immunoSEQ multiplex PCR. This table holds 180,000 or so clones, roughly nine tenths found once. Source material: PBMCs or T cells enriched from blood (not recorded which). The receptors were sampled from a human donor with acute COVID-19. The donor label of this sample is uncertain.

The V and J genes are TRBV4-3 and TRBJ1-2, with 11 bases identical to TRBD1. V lost 4 bases and J lost 3; bases outside the gene matches: 4. The germline gives CDR1 LGHNA, CDR2 YSLEER. CDR3 size: 15 residues. DNA of the CDR3: TGCGCCAGCAGCCCGGGACAGGGGGTAGACTATGGCTACACCTTC. It codes for CASSPGQGVDYGYTF.

This sequence joins TRBV7-8 and TRBJ2-3, with 11 positions matching TRBD2. Per germline, CDR1 SGHVS and CDR2 FQNEAQ. This CDR3 contains 15 residues. The junction had 8 bases not matched to a gene; V was cut back by 6 bases and J by 6 bases. This CDR3 is CASSSTSGARDTQYF. The DNA of the CDR3 is TGTGCCAGCAGTTCGACTAGCGGGGCTCGGGATACGCAGTATTTT.

This rearrangement joins TRBV30 to TRBJ2-7; maybe TRBD2 (6 bases). This CDR3 has 14 residues. Germline V gene sequence: CDR1 GTSNPN, CDR2 SVGIG (reference sequence). V was shortened by 0 bases and J by 6 bases, with 15 bases between the two germline ends. The CDR3 here is CAWSVGGPLGEQYF. The CDR3 nucleotides read TGTGCCTGGAGTGTAGGAGGGCCCCTGGGCGAGCAGTACTTC.

This clone was found once. The chain joins TRBV7-9 to TRBJ1-1, with TRBD1 matching over 7 bases. Germline-derived CDR1 and CDR2 are SEHNR and FQNEAQ (reference sequence). This CDR3 is built from 13 residues. V lost 5 bases, J lost 6 bases, and 6 bases stayed unmatched. The CDR3 protein is CASSELQGAEAFF. CDR3 bases: TGTGCCAGCAGCGAACTTCAGGGGGCTGAAGCTTTCTTT.

The chain carries TRBV30 and TRBJ1-6; the D gene is possibly TRBD1 (5 bases). V lost 0 bases and J 11 bases, leaving 14 bases between the germline ends. Per the germline V gene, CDR1 is GTSNPN and CDR2 is SVGIG (reference sequence). This CDR3 has 14 residues. The CDR3: CAWSVGRDGTPLHF. DNA of the CDR3: TGTGCCTGGAGTGTAGGCAGGGATGGGACACCCCTCCACTTT.